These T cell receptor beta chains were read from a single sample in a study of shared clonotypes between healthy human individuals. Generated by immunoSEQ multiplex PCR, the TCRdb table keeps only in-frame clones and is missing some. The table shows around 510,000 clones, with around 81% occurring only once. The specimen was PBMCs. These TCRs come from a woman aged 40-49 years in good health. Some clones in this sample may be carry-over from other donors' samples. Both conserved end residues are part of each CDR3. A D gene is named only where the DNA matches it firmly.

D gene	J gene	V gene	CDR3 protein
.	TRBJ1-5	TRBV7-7	CASSLVFGKYHSNQPQHF
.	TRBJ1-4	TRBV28	CASSPTGVSRGEKLFF
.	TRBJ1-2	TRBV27	CASSPRRVDRGYTF
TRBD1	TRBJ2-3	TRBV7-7	CASSPGQGRQYF
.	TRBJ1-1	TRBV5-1	CASSLPTRIGATNTEAFF
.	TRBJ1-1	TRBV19	CASNSQGLDTEAFF
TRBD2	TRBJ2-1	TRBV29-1	CSVEVVAGLNEQFF
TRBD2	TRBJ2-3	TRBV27	CASSLLPSGRKDTQYF
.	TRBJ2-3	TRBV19	CASSMQREPQYF
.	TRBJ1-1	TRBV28	CASSGRDTSSNPNTEAFF
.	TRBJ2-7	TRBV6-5	CASTPRGQGSYEQYF
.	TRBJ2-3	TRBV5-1	CASEQGGGTDTQYF
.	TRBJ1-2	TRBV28	CASNSPDSTSYGYTF
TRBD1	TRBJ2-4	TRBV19	CASSRSVTQGLAKNIQYF
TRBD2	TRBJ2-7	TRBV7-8	CASSPPGLAKTYEQYF
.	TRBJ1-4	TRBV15	CATSRDQATNEKLFF
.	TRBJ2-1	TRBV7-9	CASSAGHDSYNEQFF
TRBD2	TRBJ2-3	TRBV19	CASSRDGRITDTQYF
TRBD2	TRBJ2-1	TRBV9	CASSVVSGLAGMNEQFF
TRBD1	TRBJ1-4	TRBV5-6	CASSLRTGFGEKLFF
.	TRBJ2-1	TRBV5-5	CASTLVGSDEQFF
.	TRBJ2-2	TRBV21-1	CASSKTNDLDVMKVAGELFF
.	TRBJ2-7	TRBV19	CASSYSIRSPYEQYF
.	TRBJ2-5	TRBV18	CASSPAGRETQYF
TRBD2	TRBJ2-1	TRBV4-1	CASSRLGTRGNSYNEQFF
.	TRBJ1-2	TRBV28	CASSYGGYGYTF
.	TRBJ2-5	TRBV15	CATTPGTVPQETRYF
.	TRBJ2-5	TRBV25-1	CASSEAGARIETQYF
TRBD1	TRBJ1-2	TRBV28	CASLIRDRVGGYTF
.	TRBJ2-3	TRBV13	CASSSGWADTQYF
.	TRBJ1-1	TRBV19	CASRKQGFGNTEAFF
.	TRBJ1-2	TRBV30	CAWSTGNYGYTF
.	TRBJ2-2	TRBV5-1	CASSLGLARTGELFF
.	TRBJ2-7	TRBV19	CASSMYADSYEQYF
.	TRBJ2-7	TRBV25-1	CASSPSGTHYYEQYF
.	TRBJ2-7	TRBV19	CASSMIGYEQYF